These 26 T cell receptor beta chains originate from one sample sequenced in a study of OX40 agonist ivuxolimab in advanced cancers. The data were produced by immunoSEQ multiplex PCR, yet TCRdb's version contains in-frame clones alone and is incomplete. The sample yields over 45,000 clones, approximately 88% seen once. This specimen was CD4+ or CD8+ T cells sorted from blood, taken in a trial of the OX40 agonist ivuxolimab. All receptors derive from an adult with an advanced solid tumor such as melanoma, head and neck, liver or kidney cancer.

In its sample, this clone was seen once. The chain uses TRBV28 and TRBJ2-2; TRBD1 might be the D (6 bases). Trimming took 5 bases from V and 7 from J, leaving 14 bases between them. The CDR3 is made up of 14 amino acids. Germline V lookup: CDR1 MDHEN, CDR2 SYDVKM. The CDR3 DNA reads TGTGCCAGCAGTGAAAACAGGGTTGGCGGGGAGCTGTTTTTT. Translating it yields CASSENRVGGELFF.

This clone was found a few times. The rearrangement uses TRBV9 and TRBJ1-2, with TRBD1 identical over 9 bases. The CDR3 is 13 residues long. Germline CDR1 is SGDLS and CDR2 is YYNGEE. V was clipped by 3 bases and J by 8 bases; unmatched bases: 5. CDR3 sequence (DNA): TGTGCCAGCAGCGCGGACAGGGGCTACGGCTACACCTTC. This sequence encodes CASSADRGYGYTF.

The chain has TRBV10-3 and TRBJ2-1; weak D call: TRBD2 (6 bases). The CDR3 spans 16 residues. Germline CDR1 is ENHRY and CDR2 is SYGVKD. The germline V and J ends were trimmed by 10 bases and 0 bases, with 19 bases remaining between them. The CDR3 protein is CATLVGGTPSYNEQFF. CDR3 bases: TGTGCCACCTTAGTGGGCGGGACCCCCTCCTACAATGAGCAGTTCTTC.

V gene TRBV30 combines with J gene TRBJ2-3, with 8 bases fitting TRBD2. The J segment lost 4 bases and the V segment lost 2 bases, leaving 8 bases of the junction unmatched. The CDR3 extends over 15 amino acids. Germline CDR1 GTSNPN, CDR2 SVGIG (reference sequence). The chain's CDR3 is CAWSQERESPDTQYF. In DNA form, the CDR3 reads TGTGCCTGGAGTCAGGAGCGGGAGTCCCCAGATACGCAGTATTTT.

The chain has TRBV11-2 and TRBJ2-1; no definite D call. The ends were cut back, 4 bases at V and 6 bases at J, with 13 bases in the middle. The germline V gene encodes CDR1 SGHAT and CDR2 FQNNGV. CDR3 length: 14 residues. The CDR3 coding sequence is TGTGCCAGCAGCTCGCTGAAATGGGCCAATGAGCAGTTCTTC. Translating gives CASSSLKWANEQFF.

The rearrangement uses TRBV4-1 and TRBJ2-1; 8 bases are a match to TRBD2. The J segment lost 5 bases and the V segment lost 3 bases, leaving 6 bases of the junction unmatched. The V gene's germline CDR1 is MGHRA and CDR2 YSYEKL. The CDR3 is made up of 15 amino acids. In DNA, the CDR3 is TGCGCCAGCAGCCATCCCGGGACTAGGAACAATGAGCAGTTCTTC. Encoded protein: CASSHPGTRNNEQFF.

The rearrangement links TRBV27 to TRBJ2-1, with D unresolved. Between the trimmed V and J ends, which lost 3 bases and 1 base, there was a span of 10 bases. Germline CDR1 is MNHEY and CDR2 is SMNVEV (reference sequence). The CDR3 runs to 15 residues. The CDR3 DNA sequence: TGTGCCAGCAGTTTTAATAGGGTGTCCTACAATGAGCAGTTCTTC. Amino acid sequence: CASSFNRVSYNEQFF.

This sequence joins TRBV28 and TRBJ2-5; 8 positions agree with TRBD2. V shed 7 bases, J shed 4 bases, and the junction held 8 bases outside the gene matches. Germline CDR1 and CDR2: MDHEN and SYDVKM. This CDR3 region has 14 residues. CDR3 sequence (DNA): TGTGCCAGCACCCCCGGGGGGGCCTCAGAGACCCAGTACTTC. Its translation is CASTPGGASETQYF.

This rearrangement joins TRBV10-3 to TRBJ2-3, with TRBD1 matching 8 bases. V was clipped by 8 bases and J by 3 bases; unmatched bases: 10. CDR1 is ENHRY and CDR2 is SYGVKD in the germline V gene. The CDR3 spans 15 residues. CDR3 sequence (DNA): TGTGCCATCGATAGAAGACAGGGGATGACAGATACGCAGTATTTT. It codes for CAIDRRQGMTDTQYF.

This clone occurred a few times. J is TRBJ2-3 and V is TRBV19, with 8 bases identical to TRBD1. The CDR3 runs to 16 residues. Unmatched junction bases numbered 5, after V lost 3 bases and J lost 0 bases. Germline assignment: CDR1 LNHDA and CDR2 SQIVND (reference sequence). In nucleotides, the CDR3 is TGTGCCAGTAGTATTGGGACAGGTTCCAGCACAGATACGCAGTATTTT. Translated, it gives CASSIGTGSSTDTQYF.

The V and J genes are TRBV5-1 and TRBJ2-7; tentatively, D is TRBD1 (5 bases). Trimming pared 4 bases from V and 3 bases from J, leaving 17 bases between. Germline V gives CDR1 SGHRS, CDR2 YFSETQ. The CDR3 totals 15 residues. Here the CDR3 DNA reads TGCGCCAGCAGCCTTCAGGGAAACGATGTCTACGAGCAGTACTTC. As protein: CASSLQGNDVYEQYF.

This clone appeared once. The V call is TRBV19, the J call TRBJ2-7, with TRBD1 matching 11 bases. Germline values: CDR1 LNHDA, CDR2 SQIVND (reference sequence). This CDR3 is built from 16 residues. J was trimmed by 2 bases and V by 5 bases; bases with no gene match: 8. DNA of the CDR3: TGTGCCAGTAGTGTCTTATGGGACAGGGGGACCTACGAGCAGTACTTC. Translation gives CASSVLWDRGTYEQYF.

This clone has only a few counts. The gene calls are TRBV6-5 and TRBJ2-7, with 11 positions matching TRBD1. Losses at the gene ends were 6 bases for V and 2 bases for J; bases not matched to a gene: 6. Germline V gene data show CDR1 as MNHEY and CDR2 as SVGAGI. CDR3 length: 15 residues. The CDR3 region is CASRRSGQGAYEQYF. DNA for the CDR3: TGTGCCAGCAGACGGTCGGGACAGGGGGCCTACGAGCAGTACTTC.

The V gene is TRBV5-6, the J gene TRBJ1-2; perhaps TRBD1 as D (5 bases). This CDR3 comprises 15 residues. The V and J ends lost 4 bases and 4 bases respectively, with 17 bases between them. CDR1 and CDR2 from the germline V gene are SGHDT and YYEEEE. The CDR3 DNA is TGTGCCAGCAGCGGGGACGGGCACCACGTCTATGGCTACACCTTC. It codes for CASSGDGHHVYGYTF.

The chain uses TRBV28 and TRBJ2-7; D call uncertain. Trimming shortened V by 3 bases and J by 3 bases, and 12 bases separated the two germline ends. Germline loops: CDR1 MDHEN, CDR2 SYDVKM. The CDR3 has 14 amino acids. This CDR3 reads CASSFGHTYYEQYF. The DNA of the CDR3 is TGTGCCAGCAGTTTCGGTCACACCTACTACGAGCAGTACTTC.

The chain carries TRBV18 and TRBJ2-1, with D perhaps matching TRBD1 (5 bases). This CDR3 contains 15 residues. CDR1 KGHSH and CDR2 LQKENI come from the germline V gene. The V gene lost 0 bases and the J gene lost 2 bases, with 8 bases spanning the gap. This chain's CDR3 is CASSPPLTAYNEQFF. Here the CDR3 DNA reads TGTGCCAGCTCACCACCGCTGACAGCCTACAATGAGCAGTTCTTC.

This sequence joins TRBV19 and TRBJ2-7; D ambiguous. The V gene lost 1 base and the J gene lost 0 bases, with 4 bases spanning the gap. This CDR3 is built from 13 residues. Per germline, CDR1 LNHDA and CDR2 SQIVND (reference sequence). In nucleotides, the CDR3 is TGTGCCAGTAGTATAGGGTACTCCTACGAGCAGTACTTC. As protein: CASSIGYSYEQYF.

The gene calls are TRBV29-1 and TRBJ2-5; maybe TRBD2 (5 bases). Germline V CDR1 and CDR2: SQVTM, ANQGSEA. The V end was cut by 4 bases, the J end by 4 bases, with 10 bases between. The length of the CDR3 is 12 residues. DNA for the CDR3: TGCAGCGTTGTGTGGGGAGCAGAGACCCAGTACTTC. Translation gives CSVVWGAETQYF.

The rearrangement uses TRBV11-2 and TRBJ2-5, with D tentatively TRBD1 (6 bases). Trimming left V 5 bases short and J 5 bases short, with 12 bases between. The CDR3 covers 13 residues. The germline gives CDR1 SGHAT, CDR2 FQNNGV. CDR3 in amino acids: CASSKGTMETQYF. In nucleotides, the CDR3 is TGTGCCAGCAGCAAAGGGACAATGGAGACCCAGTACTTC. The entire variable domain, with the rest obtained from reference TRBV11-2 and TRBJ2-5, is as follows: EAGVAQSPRYKIIEKRQSVAFWCNPISGHATLYWYQQILGQGPKLLIQFQNNGVVDDSQLPKDRFSAERLKGVDSTLKIQPAKLEDSAVYLCASSKGTMETQYFGPGTRLLVL.

The chain recombines TRBV11-2 with TRBJ1-1; D gene ambiguous. The CDR3 has 15 residues. From germline, CDR1 is SGHAT and CDR2 FQNNGV. The V end was cut by 5 bases, the J end by 4 bases, with 17 bases between. The CDR3 loop reads CASSTHRRRGTEAFF. In DNA form, the CDR3 reads TGTGCCAGCAGCACCCACAGACGTCGGGGCACTGAAGCTTTCTTT. The entire variable domain, with the rest obtained from reference TRBV11-2 and TRBJ1-1, is as follows: EAGVAQSPRYKIIEKRQSVAFWCNPISGHATLYWYQQILGQGPKLLIQFQNNGVVDDSQLPKDRFSAERLKGVDSTLKIQPAKLEDSAVYLCASSTHRRRGTEAFFGQGTRLTVV.

The V and J genes are TRBV5-5 and TRBJ1-5; the D is unclear. V gave up 4 bases and J gave up 1 base, with 15 bases separating them. Germline V gene data show CDR1 as SGHKS and CDR2 as YYEKEE (reference sequence). This CDR3 has 16 residues. In DNA form, the CDR3 reads TGTGCCAGCAGCCGTACTTGGACGGAAAGCAATCAGCCCCAGCATTTT. Protein product: CASSRTWTESNQPQHF.

The V gene is TRBV29-1, the J gene TRBJ2-3; tentative D call: TRBD1 (5 bases). V was pared by 2 bases and J by 4 bases, with 13 bases between. This CDR3 comprises 14 residues. CDR1 is SQVTM and CDR2 is ANQGSEA in the germline V gene. DNA of the CDR3: TGCAGCGTTGAAACAGGCAGTCTCCCAGATACGCAGTATTTT. Translation gives CSVETGSLPDTQYF.

The gene calls are TRBV10-3 and TRBJ2-1; 10 bases match TRBD1. The J segment lost 8 bases and the V segment lost 0 bases, leaving 4 bases of the junction unmatched. There are 15 residues in the CDR3. Germline V gives CDR1 ENHRY, CDR2 SYGVKD. CDR3 sequence (DNA): TGTGCCATCAGTGAGTCGCGGGACAGGGGCGATGAGCAGTTCTTC. Residues: CAISESRDRGDEQFF.

The J gene is TRBJ2-6, the V gene TRBV12-1; the D call TRBD1 from the table was never checked on the DNA. TRBV12-1 is designated a pseudogene. This CDR3 contains 18 residues. This CDR3 reads CASSNSDVGQSRANVLTF. The CDR3 nucleotides are TGTGCCAGCAGCAATAGTGATGTAGGACAAAGTCGGGCCAACGTCCTGACTTTC.

This chain joins TRBV7-2 and TRBJ2-5; a weak D match, TRBD2 (5 bases). This CDR3 spans 14 amino acids. V lost 4 bases to trimming and J lost 7 bases, with 16 bases between them. Germline CDR1 is SGHTA and CDR2 is FQGNSA. CDR3 nucleotide sequence: TGTGCCAGCAGCTCCCGGGCCGGGGAAGGGACCCAGTACTTC. Protein product: CASSSRAGEGTQYF.

CDR3 coding DNA: TGTGCCTGGAGCGACGCTAACTATGGCTACACCTTC. Its protein product is CAWSDANYGYTF. V gene TRBV30 combines with J gene TRBJ1-2; D is undetermined. Germline CDR1 GTSNPN, CDR2 SVGIG (reference sequence). Trimming shortened V by 3 bases and J by 0 bases, and 5 bases separated the two germline ends. CDR3 size: 12 residues.